This entry features one TCR beta chain sequence. Its antigen is as yet unknown. The data originate from a study of post-analysis software for immune sequencing data. Study context: Recorded subtypes: relapsing-remitting, secondary progressive, progressive-relapsing; some patients unannotated.

Study findings and constraints: The study found TRBV5-6, TRBV5-1 and TRBV20-1 among five TRBV segments more frequent in patients than controls.

There are 13 residues in the CDR3. Trimming stripped 5 bases from V and 11 bases from J, with 18 bases between. Presence of unique molecular identifiers characterized the TCR beta cDNA libraries. TCRdb re-called the PCR reads through MiXCR, storing one row per CDR3 protein. The table lists hundreds of thousands of distinct CDR3 sequences, approximately 45% of them singletons. The rearrangement uses TRBV12-3 or TRBV12-4 and TRBJ1-1; TRBD1 might be the D (5 bases). The TCR sequence derives from a girl between 10 and 17 years old with multiple sclerosis. Sequenced material: blood. Here the CDR3 reads CASSLNRRIGAFF. The CDR3 DNA reads as TGTGCCAGCAGTCTCAACAGGAGGATCGGTGCTTTCTTT.